Following are 6 T cell receptor beta chains from one sample sequenced in a study of early T cells in non-severe SARS-CoV-2 infection. TCRdb redid the calling of the 5' RACE reads with MiXCR, one entry per CDR3 protein. The sample lists around 60,000 distinct CDR3 sequences, about 10% occurring once. Sequenced material: whole blood. These receptor sequences come from an adult who was a healthcare worker with PCR-confirmed SARS-CoV-2 infection or an uninfected control (not recorded which).

The table lists this clonotype with many counts. This chain uses TRBV7-9 with TRBJ2-1; 7 bases agree with TRBD1. Per the germline V gene, CDR1 is SEHNR and CDR2 is FQNEAQ (reference sequence). V was clipped by 6 bases and J by 6 bases; unmatched bases: 11. The CDR3 is 15 amino acids. Here the CDR3 reads CASRAGTEHFNEQFF. CDR3 nucleotide sequence: TGTGCCAGCAGGGCCGGGACAGAGCATTTCAATGAGCAGTTCTTC.

This clonotype was observed at least ten times. The chain carries TRBV9 and TRBJ2-3, with D tentatively TRBD2 (5 bases). Trimming removed 0 bases at V and 4 bases at J, with 9 bases between. The CDR3 has 14 amino acids. Germline V gene data show CDR1 as SGDLS and CDR2 as YYNGEE. CDR3 sequence: CASSVEIGADTQYF. The CDR3 nucleotides are TGTGCCAGCAGCGTAGAGATCGGGGCAGATACGCAGTATTTT.

This clonotype was seen ten or more times. V gene TRBV4-1 combines with J gene TRBJ1-5; D is unresolved. The CDR3 length is 16 residues. Germline V CDR1 and CDR2: MGHRA, YSYEKL. With 0 bases removed from V and 3 bases from J, the gap between germline ends came to 12 bases. The CDR3 here is CASSQDVARNNQPQHF. The CDR3 coding sequence is TGCGCCAGCAGCCAAGATGTGGCCCGGAACAATCAGCCCCAGCATTTT.

In its sample, this clonotype was seen many times. The V and J genes are TRBV2 and TRBJ2-1; 10 bases match TRBD2. The length of the CDR3 is 15 residues. Trimming at V came to 7 bases and at J to 7 bases, leaving 10 bases not matched to a gene. The germline CDR1 and CDR2 sequences are SNHLY and FYNNEI. Here the CDR3 DNA reads TGTGCCAGCACGGCTAGCGGGAGTGATAGAAATGAGCAGTTCTTC. This gives the protein CASTASGSDRNEQFF. The whole variable domain, filled in from reference TRBV2 and TRBJ2-1, reads EPEVTQTPSHQVTQMGQEVILRCVPISNHLYFYWYRQILGQKVEFLVSFYNNEISEKSEIFDDQFSVERPDGSNFTLKIRSTKLEDSAMYFCASTASGSDRNEQFFGPGTRLTVL.

This clonotype has ten or more counts. The chain employs TRBV19 and TRBJ2-1, with D possibly TRBD2 on 6 matching bases. From germline, CDR1 is LNHDA and CDR2 SQIVND (reference sequence). This CDR3 is built from 13 residues. The V end was cut by 3 bases, the J end by 6 bases, with 9 bases between. The CDR3 coding sequence is TGTGCCAGTAGTATGCCCGGGGGCAATGAGCAGTTCTTC. Protein: CASSMPGGNEQFF. Full variable domain (missing parts from reference TRBV19 and TRBJ2-1): DGGITQSPKYLFRKEGQNVTLSCEQNLNHDAMYWYRQDPGQGLRLIYYSQIVNDFQKGDIAEGYSVSREKKESFPLTVTSAQKNPTAFYLCASSMPGGNEQFFGPGTRLTVL.

This CDR3 reads CASRPTGGVNQPQHF. The CDR3 DNA is TGTGCCAGCAGACCGACAGGGGGTGTTAATCAGCCCCAGCATTTT. The chain links TRBV6-6 to TRBJ1-5; 9 positions agree with TRBD1. CDR1 and CDR2 from the germline V gene are MNHNY and SVGAGI (reference sequence). This CDR3 is built from 15 residues. After removal of 6 bases from V and 4 bases from J, the junction contained 7 bases not matched to a gene.